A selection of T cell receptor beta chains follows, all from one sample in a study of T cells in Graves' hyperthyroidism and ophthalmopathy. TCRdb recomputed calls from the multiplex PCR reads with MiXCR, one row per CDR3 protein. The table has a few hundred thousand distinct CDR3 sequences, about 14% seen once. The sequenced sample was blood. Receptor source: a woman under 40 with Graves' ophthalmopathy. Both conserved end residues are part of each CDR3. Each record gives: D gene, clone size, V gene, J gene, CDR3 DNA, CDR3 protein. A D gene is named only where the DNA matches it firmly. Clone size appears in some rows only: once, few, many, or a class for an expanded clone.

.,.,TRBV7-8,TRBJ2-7,TGTGCCAGCAGCTTTAGTAGCGGCGGCTACGAGCAGTACTTC,CASSFSSGGYEQYF
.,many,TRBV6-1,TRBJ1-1,TGTGCCAGCAGTGAGTATGGCACTGAAGCTTTCTTT,CASSEYGTEAFF
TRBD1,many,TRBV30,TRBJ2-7,TGTGCCTGGAGTTTATTCGGACAGGGGACATACGAGCAGTACTTC,CAWSLFGQGTYEQYF
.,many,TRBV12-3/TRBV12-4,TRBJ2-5,TGTGCCAGCAGTGGACGGGGCCTCCAAGAGACCCAGTACTTC,CASSGRGLQETQYF
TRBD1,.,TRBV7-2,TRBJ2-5,TGTGCCAGCAGTCCACAGGGGGCAAGGATAGAGACCCAGTACTTC,CASSPQGARIETQYF
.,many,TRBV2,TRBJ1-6,TGTGCCAGCAGTCCTGGACGGGTGGAAAATTCACCCCTCCACTTT,CASSPGRVENSPLHF
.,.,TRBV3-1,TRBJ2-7,TGTGCCAGCAGCCAAGGTGGGTACGGTGACGAGCAGTACTTC,CASSQGGYGDEQYF
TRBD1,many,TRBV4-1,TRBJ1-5,TGCGCCAGCAGCCAAGATTTAACAGGGGGTAGACAGCCCCAGCATTTT,CASSQDLTGGRQPQHF
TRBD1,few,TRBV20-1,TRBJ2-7,TGCAGTGCTAGAGACACCGGGACAGGGTCGGACGAGCAGTACTTC,CSARDTGTGSDEQYF
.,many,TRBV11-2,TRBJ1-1,TGTGCCAGCAGCTCCCACGCGAGGGTGAACACTGAAGCTTTCTTT,CASSSHARVNTEAFF
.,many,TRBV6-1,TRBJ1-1,TGTGCCAGCAGTGAATATAGGGGTGGCACTGAAGCTTTCTTT,CASSEYRGGTEAFF
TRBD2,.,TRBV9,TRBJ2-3,TGTGCCAGCAGCGTACAAGCGGGGCCCGATACGCAGTATTTT,CASSVQAGPDTQYF
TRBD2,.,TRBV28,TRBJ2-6,TGTGCCAGCTCTCTCCAGCGGGGTCCCTCTGGGGCCAACGTCCTGACTTTC,CASSLQRGPSGANVLTF
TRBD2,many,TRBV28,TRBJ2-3,TGTGCCAGCAGTTTCCTTAATAGCGGGGGGGAGACAGATACGCAGTATTTT,CASSFLNSGGETDTQYF
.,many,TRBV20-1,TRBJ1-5,TGCAGTGCTAGAGAACGGGCCCAGCCCCAGCATTTT,CSARERAQPQHF
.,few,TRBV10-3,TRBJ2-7,TGTGCCATCAGTGAGCGGACTGCAACCTACGAGCAGTACTTC,CAISERTATYEQYF